This T cell receptor beta chain stems from a study of cytomegalovirus exposure and HLA in healthy donors. As for this clone: The antigen remains undetermined.

Overall study results and limits: Fewer than 20,000 TCR beta sequences were associated with HLA alleles at 0.05 false discovery rate in a later analysis. Some TCR beta chains (164 of them) were listed as cytomegalovirus-associated.

Regarding donors, all were healthy bone marrow donors. PCR amplification relied on 60 Vbeta primers (plus 13 Jbeta primers). Authors' data handling: Later work found approximately 80 million unique TCR beta chains, with some 11 million shared. Clones were read by immunoSEQ multiplex PCR, and TCRdb kept only the in-frame ones, dropping some. The D gene and trimming were derived from the DNA, and the V and J assignments and clone size from that table. The sample records approximately 200,000 clones, around 78% being singletons. The sample taken for sequencing was PBMCs. The TCR was taken from a young man in good health and CMV-seronegative.

DNA for the CDR3: TGTGCCACCAGCATAGGAGGGTTGAGCAATCAGCCCCAGCATTTT. This gives the protein CATSIGGLSNQPQHF. The chain is built from TRBV15 and TRBJ1-5; D is ambiguous. The CDR3 contains 15 residues. The germline V and J ends were trimmed by 4 bases and 1 base, with 11 bases remaining between them. From germline, CDR1 is LNHNV and CDR2 YYDKDF (reference sequence).